This T cell receptor beta chain comes out of a study of OX40 agonist ivuxolimab in advanced cancers. Whole-study context: Hepatocellular carcinoma, melanoma, renal cell or head and neck cancer affected the dose-escalation patients. Two patients with cutaneous melanoma and one with hepatocellular carcinoma, three in total, showed partial responses. Whole-study results and caveats: CD8+ T cells averaged more expanded clones than CD4+. Blood T cells, both CD4+ and CD8+, expanded clonally by week 6 at 0.1 to 3.0 mg/kg.

A remark on this clone: No antigen is known for it.

Sequencing used immunoSEQ multiplex PCR; TCRdb keeps in-frame clones, though not all of them. In the table there are about 76,000 clones, approximately 85% of which are singletons. This CDR3 has 13 amino acids. Trimming shortened V by 3 bases and J by 8 bases, and 11 bases separated the two germline ends. Germline V gene data show CDR1 as SGHNT and CDR2 as YYREEE (reference sequence). The sample in question was CD4+ or CD8+ T cells sorted from blood, obtained in a trial of the OX40 agonist ivuxolimab. This receptor was obtained from an adult with an advanced solid tumor such as melanoma, head and neck, liver or kidney cancer. The rearrangement uses TRBV5-4 and TRBJ1-4; weak D call: TRBD1 (6 bases). CDR3 amino acids: CASSSDRREKLFF. In DNA form, the CDR3 reads TGTGCCAGCAGCTCCGACAGGAGGGAAAAACTGTTTTTT.